These 32 T cell receptor beta chains came from one sample sequenced in a study of shared clonotypes between healthy human individuals. Produced via immunoSEQ multiplex PCR; TCRdb's table is partial and in-frame only. Among about 1 million clones listed, around three quarters were seen once. Sequencing was carried out using memory CD4+ T cells from PBMCs. Subset meaning: CD45RA-negative fraction. Every receptor here comes from a young man in good health. Some clones in this sample may be carry-over from other donors' samples.

This clone was seen a single time. CDR3 DNA: TGTGCCAGCAGCTTATATGGGGCAAGCTCCTACAATGAGCAGTTCTTC. This gives the protein CASSLYGASSYNEQFF. The gene calls are TRBV7-3 and TRBJ2-1; TRBD1 is a possible D gene (5 bases). This CDR3 has 16 residues. CDR1 SGHTA and CDR2 FQGTGA come from the germline V gene. V dropped 2 bases and J dropped 0 bases, with 11 bases sitting between them.

This chain links TRBV11-3 with TRBJ1-3; D perhaps matches TRBD1 (5 bases). Trimming shortened V by 3 bases and J by 0 bases, and 9 bases separated the two germline ends. Germline loops: CDR1 SGHNT, CDR2 YENEEA. This CDR3 comprises 15 residues. The CDR3 nucleotides are TGTGCCAGCAGCTTCGGGGGGTCCTCTGGAAACACCATATATTTT. Translated, it gives CASSFGGSSGNTIYF.

This sequence joins TRBV19 and TRBJ1-2, with D perhaps TRBD1 (5 bases). V dropped 3 bases and J dropped 2 bases, with 19 bases sitting between them. The germline V gene has CDR1 LNHDA and CDR2 SQIVND (reference sequence). The CDR3 covers 17 residues. DNA for the CDR3: TGTGCCAGTAGTATTGACGCCCTGGGGCGCCGCAACTATGGCTACACCTTC. Translated: CASSIDALGRRNYGYTF.

The chain joins TRBV18 to TRBJ2-3; no firm D call. CDR3 length: 13 residues. Germline-derived CDR1 and CDR2 are KGHSH and LQKENI. Trimming pared 1 base from V and 2 bases from J, leaving 4 bases between. The CDR3 loop is CASSPLTTDTQYF. In DNA, the CDR3 is TGTGCCAGCTCACCACTGACCACAGATACGCAGTATTTT. The entire variable domain, with the rest obtained from reference TRBV18 and TRBJ2-3, is as follows: NAGVMQNPRHLVRRRGQEARLRCSPMKGHSHVYWYRQLPEEGLKFMVYLQKENIIDESGMPKERFSAEFPKEGPSILRIQQVVRGDSAAYFCASSPLTTDTQYFGPGTRLTVL.

There are a few counts of this clone. V gene TRBV29-1 combines with J gene TRBJ2-7; D may be TRBD1 or TRBD2 (6 bases each). The CDR3 contains 12 residues. Germline assignment: CDR1 SQVTM and CDR2 ANQGSEA. Trimming stripped 5 bases from V and 5 bases from J, with 13 bases between. The CDR3 loop reads CSVNDGGHEQYF. The CDR3 DNA sequence: TGCAGCGTTAATGACGGGGGCCACGAGCAGTACTTC.

The genes are TRBV19 and TRBJ2-3, with 8 bases aligning to TRBD2. Germline V CDR1 and CDR2: LNHDA, SQIVND (reference sequence). The CDR3 contains 17 residues. V trimming: 4 bases; J trimming: 0 bases; junction bases outside the gene matches: 9. The CDR3 region has the DNA TGTGCCAGTAGTACCCTAATACTAGCGGCTAGCACAGATACGCAGTATTTT. Its translation is CASSTLILAASTDTQYF. The full variable domain, in which reference TRBV19 and TRBJ2-3 provide the parts outside the CDR3, is DGGITQSPKYLFRKEGQNVTLSCEQNLNHDAMYWYRQDPGQGLRLIYYSQIVNDFQKGDIAEGYSVSREKKESFPLTVTSAQKNPTAFYLCASSTLILAASTDTQYFGPGTRLTVL.

V usage is TRBV29-1 and J usage is TRBJ2-6; D may be TRBD1 or TRBD2 (5 bases each). This CDR3 contains 13 residues. The germline V and J ends were trimmed by 6 bases and 2 bases, with 8 bases remaining between them. Germline loops: CDR1 SQVTM, CDR2 ANQGSEA. CDR3 sequence (DNA): TGCAGCGTATCGGGGCCTGGGGCCAACGTCCTGACTTTC. Translating gives CSVSGPGANVLTF.

The chain uses TRBV4-1 and TRBJ1-1; D is possibly TRBD1 (5 bases). The V end was cut by 3 bases, the J end by 1 base, with 9 bases between. This CDR3 is built from 14 residues. The germline V gene encodes CDR1 MGHRA and CDR2 YSYEKL. The CDR3 DNA is TGCGCCAGCAGCCACCCCCAGGGGAACACTGAAGCTTTCTTT. Residues: CASSHPQGNTEAFF.

The V gene is TRBV7-2, the J gene TRBJ2-7; 9 bases fit TRBD2. Germline-derived CDR1 and CDR2 are SGHTA and FQGNSA. The CDR3 loop spans 15 amino acids. Trimming took 1 base from V and 0 from J; bases not matched to a gene: 1. The CDR3 protein is CASSLVSGSSYEQYF. CDR3 DNA: TGTGCCAGCAGCTTAGTTAGCGGGAGCTCCTACGAGCAGTACTTC.

This clone was seen a single time. The chain uses TRBV9 and TRBJ1-1; no clear D gene. The V gene's germline CDR1 is SGDLS and CDR2 YYNGEE. Trimming removed 1 base from V and 4 bases from J, with 14 bases in between. This CDR3 spans 15 amino acids. CDR3 in DNA: TGTGCCAGCAGCGTATATGCCGCCTCCGGCACTGAAGCTTTCTTT. It encodes CASSVYAASGTEAFF.

The V and J genes are TRBV6-1 and TRBJ2-2; no reliable D call. CDR3 length: 15 amino acids. The ends were cut back, 0 bases at V and 2 bases at J, with 7 bases in the middle. The germline gives CDR1 MNHNS, CDR2 SASEGT. CDR3 bases: TGTGCCAGCAGTGAAGCAACCGTCAACACCGGGGAGCTGTTTTTT. Amino acids: CASSEATVNTGELFF.

This clone was counted a few times. V is TRBV19 and J is TRBJ1-4; TRBD1 is a possible D gene (6 bases). CDR3 length: 15 amino acids. The germline V gene has CDR1 LNHDA and CDR2 SQIVND (reference sequence). V lost 6 bases to trimming and J lost 8 bases, with 19 bases between them. The CDR3, as DNA: TGTGCCAGTAGCCCCGCGGGGGCGGCGAGGGAAAAACTGTTTTTT. Protein sequence: CASSPAGAAREKLFF.

The gene calls are TRBV6-5 and TRBJ2-7; D not resolved. CDR1 MNHEY and CDR2 SVGAGI come from the germline V gene. CDR3 length equals 14 residues. Trimming pared 3 bases from V and 6 bases from J, leaving 15 bases between. The CDR3 DNA is TGTGCCAGCAGTTATGGTAACAGTCAGTCCGAGCAGTACTTC. Translating gives CASSYGNSQSEQYF.

V and J are TRBV5-1 and TRBJ2-7; possibly TRBD2 for D (6 bases). Germline CDR1 is SGHRS and CDR2 is YFSETQ. V was shortened by 4 bases and J by 2 bases, with 13 bases between the two germline ends. This CDR3 region has 14 residues. The CDR3 loop is CASSILAYTYEQYF. The CDR3 nucleotides read TGCGCCAGCAGCATACTAGCTTATACCTACGAGCAGTACTTC.

The J gene is TRBJ2-5, the V gene TRBV11-2; D gene unclear. Judging by the DNA end, TRBJ2-7 fits better; the J call may be wrong. Germline-derived CDR1 and CDR2 are SGHAT and FQNNGV. This CDR3 has 13 amino acids. The CDR3 is CASSLDRPYEQYF. CDR3 in DNA: TGTGCCAGCAGCTTAGACAGACCGTACGAGCAGTACTTC.

This clone came up many times. This sample includes further DNA sequences coding for the same CDR3. V and J are TRBV2 and TRBJ2-6; perhaps D is TRBD1 or TRBD2 (5 bases each). CDR3 length: 14 amino acids. Germline lookup yields CDR1 SNHLY and CDR2 FYNNEI. Trimming took off 4 bases at V and 2 bases at J, with 6 bases between the two ends. The CDR3 bases are TGTGCCAGCAGTGGGGGGACTGGGGCCAACGTCCTGACTTTC. Its protein is CASSGGTGANVLTF.

This clone was picked up a small number of times. The gene calls are TRBV19 and TRBJ1-4; 8 nucleotides agree with TRBD1. CDR3 length: 15 amino acids. Trimming at V came to 6 bases and at J to 0 bases, leaving 3 bases not matched to a gene. CDR1 is LNHDA and CDR2 is SQIVND in the germline V gene (reference sequence). The CDR3 DNA sequence: TGTGCCAGTAGCCCGGGACAGGCAACTAATGAAAAACTGTTTTTT. As protein: CASSPGQATNEKLFF.

The J gene is TRBJ1-1, the V gene TRBV4-2; D is possibly TRBD1 (5 bases). Germline V CDR1 and CDR2: LGHNA, YNFKEQ. The V end lost 2 bases, the J end lost 1 base, and 14 bases lay between the germline ends. The CDR3 runs 16 residues. CDR3 region: CASSQLVAGPNTEAFF. DNA of the CDR3: TGTGCCAGCAGCCAACTTGTCGCGGGGCCGAACACTGAAGCTTTCTTT.

The rearrangement links TRBV7-9 to TRBJ2-7; 12 positions agree with TRBD1. The germline V gene encodes CDR1 SEHNR and CDR2 FQNEAQ (reference sequence). V trimming: 6 bases; J trimming: 5 bases; junction bases outside the gene matches: 5. The CDR3 is 14 residues long. This CDR3 reads CASSPGQGADEQYF. CDR3 sequence (DNA): TGTGCCAGCAGTCCGGGACAGGGGGCCGACGAGCAGTACTTC.

The CDR3 DNA reads TGCGCCAGCAGCCCTCGGGGGGCGGGCACTGAAGCTTTCTTT. Protein sequence: CASSPRGAGTEAFF. V and J are TRBV4-1 and TRBJ1-1; D is possibly TRBD1 (6 bases). With 4 bases removed from V and 4 bases from J, the gap between germline ends came to 13 bases. The CDR3 is 14 residues long. CDR1 and CDR2 from the germline V gene are MGHRA and YSYEKL.

The chain links TRBV7-2 to TRBJ2-4, with TRBD1 identical over 7 bases. Trimming took 3 bases from V and 0 from J; bases not matched to a gene: 5. Looked up from germline, CDR1 is SGHTA and CDR2 is FQGNSA. This CDR3 spans 16 amino acids. The CDR3 spells CASSFTGVLAKNIQYF. The CDR3 DNA reads TGTGCCAGCAGCTTTACAGGGGTCTTAGCCAAAAACATTCAGTACTTC.

This clone was seen only once. The rearrangement joins TRBV28 to TRBJ1-2; 10 bases line up with TRBD1. CDR1 is MDHEN, CDR2 SYDVKM, per germline. CDR3 length: 16 residues. J was trimmed by 4 bases and V by 6 bases; bases with no gene match: 11. The chain's CDR3 is CASRFATGGIIYGYTF. The CDR3 DNA follows: TGTGCCAGCAGGTTCGCGACAGGGGGCATTATCTATGGCTACACCTTC.

The CDR3 DNA reads TGTGCCAGTAGTCCAGCAGGACAGCTTTATGGCTACACCTTC. It codes for CASSPAGQLYGYTF. The V call is TRBV19, the J call TRBJ1-2, with D perhaps matching TRBD1 (6 bases). V shed 5 bases and J shed 5 bases, with 15 bases lying between them. Germline assignment: CDR1 LNHDA and CDR2 SQIVND (reference sequence). The CDR3 runs to 14 residues.

This clone appeared a single time. The rearrangement uses TRBV5-1 and TRBJ2-1; D might be TRBD2 (6 bases). Germline lookup yields CDR1 SGHRS and CDR2 YFSETQ. The CDR3 sequence is 15 residues long. Trimming stripped 3 bases from V and 4 bases from J, with 14 bases between. The CDR3 reads CASSSQAGVYNEQFF. The CDR3 coding sequence is TGCGCCAGCAGCTCGCAAGCGGGCGTATACAATGAGCAGTTCTTC.

CDR3 in amino acids: CASSVWLAAPGEQYF. The CDR3 DNA follows: TGTGCCAGCAGTGTGTGGCTAGCGGCCCCGGGGGAGCAGTACTTC. The genes are TRBV2 and TRBJ2-7, with 7 bases aligning to TRBD2. Germline assignment: CDR1 SNHLY and CDR2 FYNNEI. The junction had 13 bases not matched to a gene; V was cut back by 4 bases and J by 7 bases. CDR3 length: 15 residues.

In its sample, this clone was seen a few times. This chain joins TRBV11-2 and TRBJ2-3, with 11 bases that match TRBD2. CDR1 and CDR2 (germline): SGHAT, FQNNGV. Germline trimming cut 5 bases from V and 0 bases from J; bases unmatched to any gene: 4. The CDR3 covers 16 residues. The CDR3 loop is CASSPRTSGSTDTQYF. The CDR3 region has the DNA TGTGCCAGCAGCCCCAGGACTAGCGGGAGCACAGATACGCAGTATTTT.

This clone occurred many times. J is TRBJ2-5 and V is TRBV9; a possible D gene is TRBD2 (5 bases). V lost 3 bases and J 4 bases, leaving 10 bases between the germline ends. The CDR3 runs 13 residues. CDR1 and CDR2 from the germline V gene are SGDLS and YYNGEE. DNA for the CDR3: TGTGCCAGCAGCGCGACTATATCAGAGACCCAGTACTTC. Its protein product is CASSATISETQYF.

The J gene is TRBJ1-5, the V gene TRBV19, with 7 bases fitting TRBD1. CDR1 and CDR2 from the germline V gene are LNHDA and SQIVND (reference sequence). J gave up 3 bases and V 3 bases, and 5 bases lay outside the gene matches. CDR3 size: 15 residues. CDR3 sequence reads: CASSIGGTDNQPQHF. CDR3 nucleotide sequence: TGTGCCAGTAGTATTGGGGGGACAGACAATCAGCCCCAGCATTTT.

V and J are TRBV4-3 and TRBJ2-3; possibly TRBD2 for D (6 bases). Per germline, CDR1 LGHNA and CDR2 YSLEER. CDR3 length: 16 residues. The germline V and J ends were trimmed by 1 base and 5 bases, with 16 bases remaining between them. The CDR3, as DNA: TGCGCCAGCAGCCAAGGGGGCGGGACGTTGAGAGATACGCAGTATTTT. This gives the protein CASSQGGGTLRDTQYF.

This clone was picked up one time. The gene calls are TRBV4-1 and TRBJ2-5, with TRBD1 as a possible D gene (5 bases). V was trimmed by 4 bases and J by 0 bases, leaving 12 bases between them. This CDR3 comprises 15 residues. From germline, CDR1 is MGHRA and CDR2 YSYEKL. The CDR3 DNA reads TGCGCCAGCAGCCGGATACAGGAGCACCAAGAGACCCAGTACTTC. The encoded protein is CASSRIQEHQETQYF.

This clone was counted once. The V call is TRBV6-5, the J call TRBJ1-1; tentative D call: TRBD1 (6 bases). The CDR3 runs 11 residues. Germline CDR1 and CDR2: MNHEY and SVGAGI. V was clipped by 5 bases and J by 8 bases, with 9 bases between them. DNA for the CDR3: TGTGCCAGCAGTCGCGACAGGGAAGCTTTCTTT. Its protein product is CASSRDREAFF.

This clone occurred a few times. This rearrangement joins TRBV11-1 to TRBJ2-7; 7 bases match TRBD1. This CDR3 comprises 13 residues. The V gene's germline CDR1 is SGHAT and CDR2 FQDESV (reference sequence). J gave up 2 bases and V 5 bases, and 3 bases lay outside the gene matches. The CDR3 sequence is CASSRDRPYEQYF. CDR3 bases: TGTGCCAGCAGCCGGGACAGACCCTACGAGCAGTACTTC.